The 22 T cell receptor beta chains given below trace back to one sample, sequenced in a study of T-cell reconstitution after alpha-beta-depleted transplantation in children. Unique molecular identifiers were used in preparing the TCRbeta library. TCRdb reanalysed the PCR reads using MiXCR and keeps one entry per CDR3 protein. In the table there are about 980,000 distinct CDR3 sequences, roughly 29% of which are singletons. This material consisted of PBMCs, mostly from graft donor cells, taken 360 days after TCRalphabeta/CD19-depleted stem cell transplant. These receptors all come from a boy in the first two years of life who had a stem cell transplant for SCID, so the T cells may come from the graft donor.

This clonotype occurred many times. V gene TRBV7-9 combines with J gene TRBJ2-2; 7 positions agree with TRBD1. With V trimmed by 3 bases and J by 6 bases, 1 base remained unmatched. The CDR3 loop spans 13 amino acids. Germline V gives CDR1 SEHNR, CDR2 FQNEAQ (reference sequence). The CDR3 bases are TGTGCCAGCAGCTTGACAGGGCCCGGGGAGCTGTTTTTT. Protein sequence: CASSLTGPGELFF.

This clonotype was counted a few times. The rearrangement joins TRBV4-1 to TRBJ2-1; no clear D gene. The CDR3 length is 15 residues. CDR1 and CDR2 from the germline V gene are MGHRA and YSYEKL. Trimming took off 1 base at V and 6 bases at J, with 13 bases between the two ends. CDR3 region: CASSQGVWVLNEQFF. In DNA, the CDR3 is TGCGCCAGCAGCCAAGGGGTCTGGGTCCTCAATGAGCAGTTCTTC.

CDR3: CASSQSTMAANGYTF. The DNA for the CDR3 is TGTGCCAGCAGCCAGAGCACCATGGCGGCTAATGGCTACACCTTC. This chain uses TRBV6-1 with TRBJ1-2; no clear D. Germline CDR1 is MNHNS and CDR2 is SASEGT. This CDR3 spans 15 amino acids. Trimming removed 6 bases at V and 6 bases at J, with 20 bases between.

This clonotype was found a few times. This chain links TRBV20-1 with TRBJ1-2; D is unclear. Deletions cut 3 bases from V and 3 bases from J, with 14 bases between. CDR1 and CDR2 from the germline V gene are DFQATT and SNEGSKA (reference sequence). There are 14 residues in the CDR3. In nucleotides, the CDR3 is TGCAGTGCTAGTTTTCGTCTGGAGTACTATGGCTACACCTTC. Amino acid sequence: CSASFRLEYYGYTF.

The chain is built from TRBV29-1 and TRBJ2-2; no clear D gene. The germline V gene has CDR1 SQVTM and CDR2 ANQGSEA. The CDR3 has 13 residues. The V gene lost 1 base and the J gene lost 3 bases, with 6 bases spanning the gap. The CDR3 DNA reads as TGCAGCGTTGAAGTGCCGGACACCGGGGAGCTGTTTTTT. This sequence encodes CSVEVPDTGELFF.

This chain uses TRBV12-3 or TRBV12-4 with TRBJ2-1; TRBD2 agrees at 8 bases. CDR3 length equals 18 residues. J was trimmed by 0 bases and V by 5 bases; bases with no gene match: 12. CDR3 in amino acids: CASSPQLSGGGSYNEQFF. The CDR3 DNA reads as TGTGCCAGCAGTCCTCAACTGAGCGGGGGCGGCTCCTACAATGAGCAGTTCTTC.

This chain links TRBV7-9 with TRBJ2-7, with D tentatively TRBD1 (5 bases). Germline CDR1 is SEHNR and CDR2 is FQNEAQ (reference sequence). The length of the CDR3 is 15 residues. V shed 5 bases and J shed 1 base, with 15 bases lying between them. The CDR3 reads CASSRGRESSYEQYF. The DNA for the CDR3 is TGTGCCAGCAGCAGGGGAAGGGAATCTTCCTACGAGCAGTACTTC.

The V call is TRBV12-3 or TRBV12-4, the J call TRBJ2-2; 8 bases map to TRBD2. The V gene end was trimmed by 7 bases and the J gene end by 0 bases; junction bases not matched to a gene: 7. This CDR3 is 16 amino acids long. DNA of the CDR3: TGTGCCAGCACCCCTCCGGGAGGGGCGAACACCGGGGAGCTGTTTTTT. Its translation: CASTPPGGANTGELFF.

In its sample, this clonotype was seen a few times. Here the CDR3 reads CASSPRGAAYEQYF. DNA of the CDR3: TGTGCCAGCAGCCCTAGGGGCGCAGCCTACGAGCAGTACTTC. This chain connects TRBV13 to TRBJ2-7; D possibly corresponds to TRBD1 (5 bases). Germline lookup yields CDR1 PRHDT and CDR2 FYEKMQ (reference sequence). V lost 5 bases and J lost 2, with 13 bases in between. The CDR3 is 14 amino acids.

V gene TRBV2 combines with J gene TRBJ2-1; 13 positions agree with TRBD2. The CDR3 is made up of 14 amino acids. Germline CDR1 SNHLY, CDR2 FYNNEI. With 6 bases clipped from V and 6 bases from J, the junction kept 2 bases outside the gene matches. CDR3 nucleotides: TGTGCCAGCAGCTGGACTAGCGGGAGCAATGAGCAGTTCTTC. As protein: CASSWTSGSNEQFF.

This chain uses TRBV6-1 with TRBJ2-5; D perhaps matches TRBD1 (7 bases). The CDR3 is made up of 12 amino acids. Germline CDR1 MNHNS, CDR2 SASEGT. V lost 7 bases and J lost 7, with 13 bases in between. CDR3 sequence reads: CASNGRGVTQYF. For the CDR3, the DNA is TGTGCCAGCAATGGCAGGGGGGTGACCCAGTACTTC.

The sample holds a few counts of this clonotype. CDR3 loop: CASSEDRGWNYGYTF. CDR3 sequence (DNA): TGTGCCAGCAGTGAAGACAGGGGGTGGAACTATGGCTACACCTTC. The V gene is TRBV6-1, the J gene TRBJ1-2, with 8 bases that match TRBD1. The CDR3 runs 15 residues. J was trimmed by 2 bases and V by 1 base; bases with no gene match: 3. CDR1 and CDR2 from the germline V gene are MNHNS and SASEGT.

J is TRBJ2-1 and V is TRBV24-1; 11 positions match TRBD1. Trimming removed 3 bases from V and 5 bases from J; junction bases left unmatched: 8. Germline lookup yields CDR1 KGHDR and CDR2 SFDVKD. This CDR3 region has 17 residues. Here the CDR3 DNA reads TGTGCCACCAGTGATGCCTTTGGACAGGGGGCCAACAATGAGCAGTTCTTC. It encodes CATSDAFGQGANNEQFF.

This rearrangement joins TRBV12-3 or TRBV12-4 to TRBJ2-1; D tentatively reads TRBD1 or TRBD2 (5 bases each). Trimming stripped 8 bases from V and 5 bases from J, with 10 bases between. The CDR3 spans 12 residues. CDR3 in DNA: TGTGCCAGCGTGGGACCCCACAATGAGCAGTTCTTC. Translation gives CASVGPHNEQFF.

This clonotype was recorded many times. This chain joins TRBV7-9 and TRBJ2-1, with 8 bases lining up with TRBD1. V was clipped by 7 bases and J by 7 bases; unmatched bases: 6. The CDR3 contains 13 residues. CDR1 and CDR2 (germline): SEHNR, FQNEAQ (reference sequence). Here the CDR3 reads CASKQGAANEQFF. In nucleotides, the CDR3 is TGTGCCAGCAAGCAGGGGGCTGCTAATGAGCAGTTCTTC.

This clonotype showed up just a few times. The V gene is TRBV20-1, the J gene TRBJ2-1, with D possibly being TRBD1 (6 bases). From germline, CDR1 is DFQATT and CDR2 SNEGSKA (reference sequence). CDR3 length equals 14 residues. V lost 6 bases to trimming and J lost 4 bases, with 16 bases between them. The CDR3 sequence is CSAYRDGTYNEQFF. The CDR3 bases are TGCAGTGCCTACAGGGACGGGACATACAATGAGCAGTTCTTC.

The chain joins TRBV6-2 or TRBV6-3 to TRBJ2-1, with a weak D call TRBD1 (6 bases). Trimming pared 4 bases from V and 12 bases from J, leaving 16 bases between. This CDR3 region has 13 residues. Germline V gene sequence: CDR1 MNHEY, CDR2 SVGEGT. The CDR3 DNA reads TGTGCCAGCAGTTTGACCCTTACAGGGCCGCAGTTCTTC. Translating gives CASSLTLTGPQFF.

This chain joins TRBV12-3 or TRBV12-4 and TRBJ1-4, with TRBD1 matching over 7 bases. The ends lost 6 bases at V and 0 bases at J; junction bases unmatched: 7. This CDR3 has 16 residues. The CDR3, as DNA: TGTGCCAGCAGACCCCAAGGGACAGCAACTAATGAAAAACTGTTTTTT. Protein product: CASRPQGTATNEKLFF.

This clonotype was found a few times. The chain combines TRBV6-2 or TRBV6-3 with TRBJ1-1; 9 nucleotides match TRBD1. Per germline, CDR1 MNHEY and CDR2 SVGEGT. The V segment lost 6 bases and the J segment 4 bases; nucleotides outside the gene matches: 27. This CDR3 has 21 residues. CDR3 sequence: CASSPTRDRAYRRPYTTEAFF. CDR3 nucleotides: TGTGCCAGCAGCCCGACAAGGGACAGGGCCTATCGACGTCCCTATACCACTGAAGCTTTCTTT.

The chain is built from TRBV6-5 and TRBJ2-7; 8 bases line up with TRBD1. The CDR3 contains 15 residues. V gave up 5 bases and J gave up 2 bases; unmatched junction bases: 8. Germline V gives CDR1 MNHEY, CDR2 SVGAGI. The CDR3 sequence: CASSTRQGYAYEQYF. As DNA, the CDR3 is TGTGCCAGCAGTACCAGACAGGGGTACGCCTACGAGCAGTACTTC.

This clonotype was picked up a small number of times. V is TRBV5-1 and J is TRBJ1-1; D unclear. This CDR3 is 14 amino acids long. V lost 2 bases to trimming and J lost 1 base, with 9 bases between them. Germline assignment: CDR1 SGHRS and CDR2 YFSETQ. The CDR3: CASSFGVGNTEAFF. CDR3 DNA sequence: TGCGCCAGCAGCTTCGGGGTGGGGAACACTGAAGCTTTCTTT.

This rearrangement joins TRBV12-3 or TRBV12-4 to TRBJ2-4; D is undetermined. The CDR3 has 16 residues. The germline V and J ends were trimmed by 1 base and 3 bases, with 13 bases remaining between them. In nucleotides, the CDR3 is TGTGCCAGCAGTTTAGGTCTTGGGTCGGGCAAAAACATTCAGTACTTC. Protein: CASSLGLGSGKNIQYF.